A selection of T cell receptor beta chains follows, all from one sample in a study of CD8 T cells in ankylosing spondylitis. TCRdb redid the calling of the 5' RACE reads with MiXCR, one entry per CDR3 protein. The sample lists fewer than 250,000 distinct CDR3 sequences; more than 9% were seen once. Sample: blood, either unsorted or a sorted T cell fraction (not recorded which). These receptors were collected from a male donor with ankylosing spondylitis or in good health (not recorded which). Each CDR3 is given with its conserved first and last residue. A D gene is named only where the DNA matches it firmly.

v_gene: TRBV4-1; d_gene: TRBD1; j_gene: TRBJ1-5; CDR3aa: CASSQGQGQPQHF
v_gene: TRBV12-3/TRBV12-4; d_gene: -; j_gene: TRBJ1-6; CDR3aa: CASSLGSSNSPLHF
v_gene: TRBV5-1; d_gene: -; j_gene: TRBJ1-3; CDR3aa: CASSLGPVDSGNTIYF
v_gene: TRBV12-3/TRBV12-4; d_gene: TRBD1; j_gene: TRBJ2-3; CDR3aa: CASSAGQGNTDTQYF
v_gene: TRBV12-3/TRBV12-4; d_gene: TRBD2; j_gene: TRBJ2-5; CDR3aa: CASTPRAGGYQETQYF
v_gene: TRBV5-1; d_gene: -; j_gene: TRBJ2-3; CDR3aa: CASSLGDERDTQYF
v_gene: TRBV9; d_gene: TRBD2; j_gene: TRBJ2-1; CDR3aa: CASSVEGLAVPYNEQFF
v_gene: TRBV6-2/TRBV6-3; d_gene: -; j_gene: TRBJ2-3; CDR3aa: CASSSLRADRDTQYF
v_gene: TRBV30; d_gene: TRBD1; j_gene: TRBJ2-7; CDR3aa: CAWSSPRGQGSYEQYF
v_gene: TRBV12-3/TRBV12-4; d_gene: -; j_gene: TRBJ1-5; CDR3aa: CASTKGSYQPQHF